These T cell receptor beta chains were read from a single sample in a study of T cells in Graves' hyperthyroidism and ophthalmopathy. TCRdb recomputed calls from the multiplex PCR reads with MiXCR, one row per CDR3 protein. The top ten hold more than 7% of the sample, which has about 540,000 distinct CDR3 sequences, 40% to 55% seen once. Sequencing was done on a sample of peripheral blood or thyroid tissue (not recorded which). These receptors were obtained from a woman aged 18-29 years with Graves' hyperthyroidism. Both conserved end residues are part of each CDR3. D genes are given only for firm matches. Not all rows give a size; the values are once, few, many and, for expanded clones, a class.

clone size | J gene | D gene | V gene | CDR3 DNA | CDR3 protein
many | TRBJ2-5 | . | TRBV7-2 | TGTGCCAGCAGCGTTTTTGGAGGGAGGATTCAAGAGACCCAGTACTTC | CASSVFGGRIQETQYF
. | TRBJ2-3 | . | TRBV5-1 | TGCGCCAGCAGCTTGGGACTAGAGGCAGATACGCAGTATTTT | CASSLGLEADTQYF
many | TRBJ1-1 | . | TRBV7-8 | TGTGCCAGCAGCTGGTTAGTGACAGGAATGAACACTGAAGCTTTCTTT | CASSWLVTGMNTEAFF
few | TRBJ2-7 | . | TRBV19 | TGTGCCAGTAGTTGGGGGGCGGACTACGAGCAGTACTTC | CASSWGADYEQYF
few | TRBJ2-7 | . | TRBV4-2 | TGTGCCAGCAGCTCTGCCGGAAAATACGAGCAGTACTTC | CASSSAGKYEQYF
. | TRBJ2-5 | . | TRBV2 | TGTGCCAGCAGTCGGGACAAACAGGTCGGTCGGGAGACCCAGTACTTC | CASSRDKQVGRETQYF
. | TRBJ1-4 | . | TRBV5-1 | TGCGCCAGCAGCTTGGCGGCCGGAAGTAGGACTAATGAAAAACTGTTTTTT | CASSLAAGSRTNEKLFF
. | TRBJ2-2 | TRBD2 | TRBV24-1 | TGTGCCACCAGTGATTTGACTAGCGGGAGTATGACCGGGGAGCTGTTTTTT | CATSDLTSGSMTGELFF
. | TRBJ2-7 | TRBD1 | TRBV9 | TGTGCCAGCAGCGTAGATGGGACAGGGAGGGTCGAGCAGTACTTC | CASSVDGTGRVEQYF
many | TRBJ1-5 | . | TRBV20-1 | TGCAGTGCGGTGGGGGTATATAGCAATCAGCCCCAGCATTTT | CSAVGVYSNQPQHF
. | TRBJ2-5 | TRBD2 | TRBV20-1 | TGCAGTCTTGAACCGGGACTAGCGGGCGAAGAGACCCAGTACTTC | CSLEPGLAGEETQYF
many | TRBJ1-2 | . | TRBV19 | TGTGCCAGTAATGGGGGCCGCACGATGGGGACTTATGGCTACACCTTC | CASNGGRTMGTYGYTF
once | TRBJ1-5 | TRBD1 | TRBV12-3/TRBV12-4 | TGTGCCAGCAGCCGAAGGGACAGGGGAGAGACCCAGCATTTT | CASSRRDRGETQHF
many | TRBJ2-5 | . | TRBV7-8 | TGTGCCAGCAGCTGGTTAAGGGAGCGAGAGACCCAGTACTTC | CASSWLRERETQYF
few | TRBJ1-4 | . | TRBV7-2 | TGTGCCAGCAGCTTAGTGGGGAGCGAAAAACTGTTTTTT | CASSLVGSEKLFF
few | TRBJ1-1 | . | TRBV7-6 | TGTGCCAGCAGCTACTCGCGGGAGAGCAATGAGCAGTTCTTT | CASSYSRESNEQFF
few | TRBJ1-5 | . | TRBV6-1 | TGTGCCAGCAGGGGGGACGCCTATAGCAATCAGCCCCAGCATTTT | CASRGDAYSNQPQHF
once | TRBJ2-5 | TRBD2 | TRBV5-4 | TGTGCCAGCACCACGACTAGCGGGAGACCGACAGAAGAGGAGACCCAGTACTTC | CASTTTSGRPTEEETQYF
. | TRBJ1-5 | . | TRBV20-1 | TGCAGTGCTATCGGGGACGGAAATCAGCCCCAGCATTTT | CSAIGDGNQPQHF
. | TRBJ1-5 | . | TRBV18 | TGTGCCAGCTCCGACTCAGGACATAGCAATCAGCCCCAGCATTTT | CASSDSGHSNQPQHF
. | TRBJ1-2 | . | TRBV5-6 | TGTGCCAGCAGCTTGCGCGGGAACTCTGGAAACACCTTC | CASSLRGNSGNTF
. | TRBJ1-4 | . | TRBV20-1 | TGCAGTGCTAGGGCGGGAGGCAATGAAAAACTGTTTTTT | CSARAGGNEKLFF